A single sample is the source of the 3 T cell receptor beta chains below, sequenced in a study of tumor and adjacent non-tumor tissue in lung cancer. A modified ARM-PCR protocol with three rounds of nested PCR amplified TCRbeta. MiXCR was run by TCRdb on the multiplex PCR reads, yielding one entry per CDR3 protein. Of around 100,000 distinct CDR3 sequences listed, 50% to 70% are singletons. This sample's RNA came from whole unsorted tissue. Distant lung tissue was collected more than 3 cm away from the tumor edge. Sequencing was performed on distant non-tumor lung tissue. Every receptor here comes from a young man with non-small cell lung cancer.

In regard to this clonotype: An end of the junction does not agree with germline; a read error may underlie this. CDR3 sequence reads: CASSVSRDRDYNGQFF. Written as DNA, the CDR3 is TGTGCCAGCAGCGTGAGCCGGGACAGGGACTACAATGGGCAGTTCTTC. V usage is TRBV11-2 and J usage is TRBJ2-1; 9 bases fit TRBD1. Germline CDR1 and CDR2: SGHAT and FQNNGV. CDR3 length: 16 amino acids.

This clonotype was picked up many times. This chain links TRBV6-2 or TRBV6-3 with TRBJ1-1; maybe TRBD1 (5 bases). There are 12 residues in the CDR3. Germline values: CDR1 MNHEY, CDR2 SVGEGT. Deletions cut 7 bases from V and 7 bases from J, with 13 bases between. DNA for the CDR3: TGTGCCAGCACTACGTCCCAGGGTGAAGCTTTCTTT. It yields the protein CASTTSQGEAFF.

The table lists this clonotype with many counts. V is TRBV12-3 or TRBV12-4 and J is TRBJ2-7; perhaps D is TRBD1 or TRBD2 (5 bases each). This CDR3 is built from 15 residues. Trimming cost V 3 bases and J 0 bases, with 12 bases left between them. This CDR3 is CASSFLGTVSYEQYF. The CDR3 region has the DNA TGTGCCAGCAGTTTCCTCGGGACGGTCTCCTACGAGCAGTACTTC.